One TCR beta chain is described in this entry. This sample is drawn from a study of blood T cell repertoires in COVID-19. Study information: Sites across the United States, Italy and Spain contributed samples from acute and convalescent COVID-19.

Original data processing: Nucleated cell number was recorded as an estimate derived from reference gene primer amplification. Assay: immunoSEQ multiplex PCR; the TCRdb copy retains only in-frame clones and omits some. From that table come the V and J calls and clone size; the DNA was used to work out D and trimming. The sample holds about 210,000 clones; around 80% are singletons and the top ten take roughly 7%. Recruited during active infection, patients (from Seattle) were subsequently followed longitudinally. The CDR3 sequence is 13 residues long. Deletions cut 4 bases from V and 3 bases from J, with 10 bases between. The germline gives CDR1 SGHRS, CDR2 YFSETQ.

This chain links TRBV5-1 with TRBJ2-5; D may be TRBD2 (5 bases). What was sequenced was peripheral blood. The TCR originated in a woman older than 75 with COVID-19, enrolled during active disease. The CDR3 region is CASSLKREETQYF. CDR3 bases: TGCGCCAGCAGCCTGAAGAGGGAAGAGACCCAGTACTTC.